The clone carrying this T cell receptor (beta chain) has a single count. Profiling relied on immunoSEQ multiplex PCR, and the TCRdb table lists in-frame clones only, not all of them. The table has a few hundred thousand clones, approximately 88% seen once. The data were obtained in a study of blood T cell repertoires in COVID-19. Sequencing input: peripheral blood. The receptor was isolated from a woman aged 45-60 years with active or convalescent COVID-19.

CDR3 nucleotide sequence: TGTGCCAGCAGCAGACAGGGGCGGACAAACTATGGCTACACCTTC. Translation gives CASSRQGRTNYGYTF. The chain links TRBV2 to TRBJ1-2, with TRBD1 matching over 8 bases. The length of the CDR3 is 15 residues. Trimming removed 6 bases from V and 2 bases from J; junction bases left unmatched: 8. The germline V gene encodes CDR1 SNHLY and CDR2 FYNNEI.